What follows is one T cell receptor beta chain and its context. Its antigen is currently unknown. This sample is part of a study of shared clonotypes between healthy human individuals. Study findings and constraints: Rarefaction exposed incomplete sorted-subset sequencing despite large depth. The study found lower generation probabilities in non-shared clonotypes than in those shared by all four donors. With four donors compared, around 4.7% of naive CD4 clonotypes were shared.

The assay was immunoSEQ multiplex PCR, and TCRdb's table has in-frame clones only and misses some. Among a few million clones, 85% to 95% were seen once, and the ten largest hold approximately 0.39%. This CDR3 region has 15 residues. Germline CDR1 reads SGHAT; CDR2 reads FQNNGV. Trimming cost V 5 bases and J 2 bases, with 12 bases left between them. The material sequenced was naive CD4+ T cells from PBMCs. Subset noted: CD45RA+ positively selected. The V and J genes are TRBV11-2 and TRBJ1-4; the D gene is possibly TRBD1 (6 bases). The TCR was taken from a man between 18 and 35 years old in good health. Some clones in this sample may be carry-over from other donors' samples. The CDR3 DNA is TGTGCCAGCAGCCGAGGGGGGGAGACTAATGAAAAACTGTTTTTT. Its translation is CASSRGGETNEKLFF.